These 21 T cell receptor beta chains share one sample of origin, sequenced in a study of blood T cell repertoires in COVID-19. Sequencing used immunoSEQ multiplex PCR; TCRdb keeps in-frame clones, though not all of them. The data show a few hundred thousand clones, with more than 75% seen just once and approximately 0.99% held by the top ten. The sequenced sample was PBMCs or T cells enriched from blood (not recorded which). These receptors all come from a woman younger than 45 who had recovered from COVID-19.

CDR3: CATSGGESNDEQYF. Written as DNA, the CDR3 is TGTGCCACCAGTGGCGGGGAAAGTAACGACGAGCAGTACTTC. This chain links TRBV24-1 with TRBJ2-7; tentative D call: TRBD2 (6 bases). This CDR3 has 14 amino acids. V was cut by 5 bases and J by 5 bases, with 15 bases left in between. CDR1 KGHDR and CDR2 SFDVKD come from the germline V gene.

V usage is TRBV7-8 and J usage is TRBJ1-1; 9 bases are a match to TRBD1. Trimming at V came to 1 base and at J to 3 bases, leaving 6 bases not matched to a gene. Germline CDR1 is SGHVS and CDR2 is FQNEAQ. The CDR3 extends over 16 amino acids. CDR3 in amino acids: CASSLDLGTGYTEAFF. The CDR3 bases are TGTGCCAGCAGCTTAGACCTCGGGACAGGGTACACTGAAGCTTTCTTT.

V is TRBV28 and J is TRBJ1-6; weak D call: TRBD1 (5 bases). CDR1 and CDR2 (germline): MDHEN, SYDVKM. V lost 7 bases and J lost 4, with 14 bases in between. This CDR3 has 15 amino acids. The CDR3 nucleotides are TGTGCCAGCACCGAGGGAGGGGATTATAATTCACCCCTCCACTTT. Its protein product is CASTEGGDYNSPLHF.

The chain carries TRBV7-2 and TRBJ2-2; D possibly corresponds to TRBD2 (5 bases). The CDR3 loop spans 16 amino acids. Germline lookup yields CDR1 SGHTA and CDR2 FQGNSA. The V and J ends lost 4 bases and 4 bases respectively, with 16 bases between them. The CDR3 region is CASSSLSGFITGELFF. The CDR3 nucleotides read TGTGCCAGCAGCTCATTGTCGGGATTTATCACCGGGGAGCTGTTTTTT. Combining the CDR3 with reference TRBV7-2 and TRBJ2-2 gives the whole variable domain GAGVSQSPSNKVTEKGKDVELRCDPISGHTALYWYRQSLGQGLEFLIYFQGNSAPDKSGLPSDRFSAERTGGSVSTLTIQRTQQEDSAVYLCASSSLSGFITGELFFGEGSRLTVL.

This sequence joins TRBV5-4 and TRBJ1-6; 10 bases map to TRBD1. CDR1 and CDR2 from the germline V gene are SGHNT and YYREEE (reference sequence). The CDR3 is 17 residues long. J gave up 5 bases and V 3 bases, and 8 bases lay outside the gene matches. The CDR3 DNA reads as TGTGCCAGCAGCTCCCGGGACAGGGGTTTCGATAATTCACCCCTCCACTTT. It specifies CASSSRDRGFDNSPLHF.

V gene TRBV30 combines with J gene TRBJ2-7; 7 bases map to TRBD1. The length of the CDR3 is 11 residues. With 5 bases clipped from V and 7 bases from J, the junction kept 5 bases outside the gene matches. The germline V gene encodes CDR1 GTSNPN and CDR2 SVGIG (reference sequence). Here the CDR3 reads CAWDRVGEQYF. In nucleotides, the CDR3 is TGTGCCTGGGACAGGGTGGGGGAGCAGTACTTC.

The CDR3 nucleotides read TGTGCCAGCTCACTCTCCATAACAGGGGCCCCTGGCTACACCTTC. It is translated as CASSLSITGAPGYTF. The chain joins TRBV18 to TRBJ1-2; 7 bases match TRBD1. Per germline, CDR1 KGHSH and CDR2 LQKENI. V gave up 4 bases and J gave up 7 bases; unmatched junction bases: 12. CDR3 length: 15 amino acids.

This clone was counted only a few times. The chain combines TRBV12-3 or TRBV12-4 with TRBJ1-1; 10 bases fit TRBD1. The CDR3 runs 13 residues. V lost 2 bases to trimming and J lost 10 bases; unmatched junction nucleotides: 4. CDR3 loop: CASSLRQGAAAFF. Written as DNA, the CDR3 is TGTGCCAGCAGTTTACGACAGGGGGCGGCAGCTTTCTTT.

This clone was seen a few times. The gene calls are TRBV11-2 and TRBJ1-2, with 12 bases lining up with TRBD1. Germline trimming cut 4 bases from V and 4 bases from J; bases unmatched to any gene: 10. The germline gives CDR1 SGHAT, CDR2 FQNNGV. The CDR3 length is 17 residues. This CDR3 reads CASSSLRDRGRSYGYTF. CDR3 bases: TGTGCCAGCAGCTCTCTCCGGGACAGGGGGCGGTCCTATGGCTACACCTTC.

This chain connects TRBV24-1 to TRBJ2-1; perhaps TRBD2 as D (5 bases). The CDR3 runs 14 residues. Deletions cut 3 bases from V and 8 bases from J, with 13 bases between. Germline CDR1 reads KGHDR; CDR2 reads SFDVKD. The CDR3 DNA reads TGTGCCACCAGTGATCCCCCAGGTAGCGATGAGCAGTTCTTC. Translated, it gives CATSDPPGSDEQFF.

The chain carries TRBV10-1 and TRBJ2-3; D might be TRBD1 (5 bases). The CDR3 spans 14 residues. Per germline, CDR1 WNHNN and CDR2 SYGVQD (reference sequence). Trimming stripped 3 bases from V and 5 bases from J, with 12 bases between. As DNA, the CDR3 is TGCGCCAGCAGTGATGCGACAGCGCTAGATACGCAGTATTTT. This translates into CASSDATALDTQYF.

This chain joins TRBV7-2 and TRBJ2-5, with TRBD2 identical over 14 bases. The CDR3 is made up of 15 amino acids. From germline, CDR1 is SGHTA and CDR2 FQGNSA. V was clipped by 2 bases and J by 5 bases; unmatched bases: 1. DNA of the CDR3: TGTGCCAGCAGCTTAAGACTAGCGGGGGGGGAGACCCAGTACTTC. Translating gives CASSLRLAGGETQYF.

This rearrangement joins TRBV6-5 to TRBJ1-5; possible D gene TRBD1, 6 bases. Trimming left V 9 bases short and J 2 bases short, with 8 bases between. Germline lookup yields CDR1 MNHEY and CDR2 SVGAGI. The CDR3 contains 12 residues. CDR3 nucleotides: TGTGCCAGTCGACAGGGCAATCAGCCCCAGCATTTT. It encodes CASRQGNQPQHF.

V and J are TRBV3-1 (or the pseudogene TRBV3-2) and TRBJ1-2; D is ambiguous. CDR1 is LGHDT, CDR2 YNNKEL, per germline (reference sequence). This CDR3 spans 11 amino acids. V gave up 1 base and J gave up 8 bases, with 5 bases separating them. The CDR3 sequence: CASSQAEGYTF. The CDR3 DNA sequence: TGTGCCAGCAGCCAAGCGGAGGGCTACACCTTC.

The chain couples TRBV6-2 or TRBV6-3 to TRBJ1-5; TRBD1 is a possible D gene (6 bases). This CDR3 is 15 amino acids long. Germline CDR1 MNHEY, CDR2 SVGEGT. V lost 4 bases to trimming and J lost 6 bases, with 16 bases between them. CDR3 amino acids: CASSLELGGSQPQHF. CDR3 coding DNA: TGTGCCAGCAGTTTGGAATTAGGGGGAAGTCAGCCCCAGCATTTT.

CDR3 in amino acids: CASTPGPYQETQYF. CDR3 bases: TGTGCCAGCACCCCAGGGCCGTACCAAGAGACCCAGTACTTC. The chain uses TRBV3-1 (or the pseudogene TRBV3-2) and TRBJ2-5, with D possibly matching TRBD1 (5 bases). V gave up 7 bases and J gave up 0 bases, with 12 bases separating them. Germline V gene sequence: CDR1 LGHDT, CDR2 YNNKEL (reference sequence). The CDR3 loop spans 14 amino acids.

The chain links TRBV27 to TRBJ1-2; D might be TRBD1 (5 bases). Germline values: CDR1 MNHEY, CDR2 SMNVEV (reference sequence). V gave up 8 bases and J gave up 0 bases, with 10 bases separating them. CDR3 length: 13 residues. Here the CDR3 reads CASQPGANYGYTF. In nucleotides, the CDR3 is TGTGCCAGCCAGCCGGGGGCTAACTATGGCTACACCTTC.

The chain is built from TRBV7-9 and TRBJ2-7; 8 nucleotides line up with TRBD2. V was pared by 5 bases and J by 6 bases, with 6 bases of the junction left unmatched. CDR1 and CDR2 from the germline V gene are SEHNR and FQNEAQ (reference sequence). The CDR3 is 13 amino acids. The CDR3 nucleotides read TGTGCCAGCAGCGACGGGGGGGCCTCCGAGCAGTACTTC. As protein: CASSDGGASEQYF.

This rearrangement joins TRBV7-2 to TRBJ2-3, with 7 bases fitting TRBD2. The CDR3 loop spans 15 amino acids. The junction had 4 bases not matched to a gene; V was cut back by 1 base and J by 3 bases. CDR1 is SGHTA, CDR2 FQGNSA, per germline. The CDR3 DNA is TGTGCCAGCAGCTTAGTTTTGGGGGGGACAGATACGCAGTATTTT. Translation gives CASSLVLGGTDTQYF.

V usage is TRBV4-3 and J usage is TRBJ2-7, with no clear D. V gave up 0 bases and J gave up 1 base, with 16 bases separating them. There are 17 residues in the CDR3. CDR1 and CDR2 (germline): LGHNA, YSLEER. The CDR3 DNA reads TGCGCCAGCAGCCAAGACCCCCCCCAGATAAGTTCCTACGAGCAGTACTTC. Translated: CASSQDPPQISSYEQYF.

The gene calls are TRBV27 and TRBJ1-5; D is unresolved. The CDR3 extends over 14 amino acids. CDR1 is MNHEY and CDR2 is SMNVEV in the germline V gene (reference sequence). Between the trimmed V and J ends, which lost 8 bases and 0 bases, there was a span of 11 bases. The CDR3 protein is CASSHDYSNQPQHF. DNA of the CDR3: TGTGCCAGCTCACACGACTATAGCAATCAGCCCCAGCATTTT.